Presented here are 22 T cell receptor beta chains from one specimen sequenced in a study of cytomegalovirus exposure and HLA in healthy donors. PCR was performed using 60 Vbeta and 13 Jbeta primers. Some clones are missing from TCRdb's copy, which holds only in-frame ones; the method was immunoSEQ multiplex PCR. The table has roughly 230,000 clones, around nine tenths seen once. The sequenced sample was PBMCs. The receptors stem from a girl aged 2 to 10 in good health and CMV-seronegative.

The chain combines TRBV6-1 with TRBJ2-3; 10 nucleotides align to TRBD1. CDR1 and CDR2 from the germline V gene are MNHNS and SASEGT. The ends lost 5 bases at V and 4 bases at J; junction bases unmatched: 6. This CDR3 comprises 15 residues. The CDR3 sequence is CASSLRQGAPDTQYF. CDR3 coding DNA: TGTGCCAGCAGTCTCCGACAGGGGGCCCCAGATACGCAGTATTTT.

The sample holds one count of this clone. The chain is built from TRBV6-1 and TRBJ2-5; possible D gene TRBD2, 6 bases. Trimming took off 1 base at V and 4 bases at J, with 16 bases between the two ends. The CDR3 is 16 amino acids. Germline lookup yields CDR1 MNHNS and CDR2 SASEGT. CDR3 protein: CASSEEWLGTRETQYF. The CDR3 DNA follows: TGTGCCAGCAGTGAAGAGTGGTTAGGGACTCGAGAGACCCAGTACTTC.

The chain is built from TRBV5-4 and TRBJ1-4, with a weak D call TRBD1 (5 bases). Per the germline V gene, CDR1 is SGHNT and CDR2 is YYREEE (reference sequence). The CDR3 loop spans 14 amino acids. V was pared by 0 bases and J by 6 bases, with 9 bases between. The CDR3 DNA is TGTGCCAGCAGCTTGGAACAGGCAGATGAAAAACTGTTTTTT. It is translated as CASSLEQADEKLFF.

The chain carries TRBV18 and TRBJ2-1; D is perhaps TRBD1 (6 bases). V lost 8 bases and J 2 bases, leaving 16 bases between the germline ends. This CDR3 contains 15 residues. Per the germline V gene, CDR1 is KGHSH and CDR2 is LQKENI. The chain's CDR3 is CASQTGTPPYNEQFF. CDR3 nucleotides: TGTGCCAGCCAAACAGGGACCCCCCCCTACAATGAGCAGTTCTTC.

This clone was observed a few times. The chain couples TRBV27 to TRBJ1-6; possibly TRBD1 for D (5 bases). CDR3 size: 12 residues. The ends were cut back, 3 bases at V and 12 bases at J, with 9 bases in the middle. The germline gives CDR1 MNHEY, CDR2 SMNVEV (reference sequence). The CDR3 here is CASSFGGRPLHF. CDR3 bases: TGTGCCAGCAGTTTCGGGGGTAGACCCCTCCACTTT.

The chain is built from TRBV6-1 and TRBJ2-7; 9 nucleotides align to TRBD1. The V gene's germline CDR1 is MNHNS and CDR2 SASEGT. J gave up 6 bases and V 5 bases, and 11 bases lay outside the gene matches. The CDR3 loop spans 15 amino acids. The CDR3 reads CASSQLQGAFGEQYF. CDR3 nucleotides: TGTGCCAGCAGTCAACTACAGGGGGCCTTCGGCGAGCAGTACTTC.

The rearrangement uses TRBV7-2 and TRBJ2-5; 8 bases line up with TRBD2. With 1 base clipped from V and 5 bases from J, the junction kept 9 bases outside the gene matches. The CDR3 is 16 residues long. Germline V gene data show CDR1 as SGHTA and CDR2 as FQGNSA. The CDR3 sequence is CASSLVSSGRGETQYF. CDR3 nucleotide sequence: TGTGCCAGCAGCTTAGTGTCTAGCGGGCGGGGGGAGACCCAGTACTTC. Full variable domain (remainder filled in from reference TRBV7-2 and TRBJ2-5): GAGVSQSPSNKVTEKGKDVELRCDPISGHTALYWYRQSLGQGLEFLIYFQGNSAPDKSGLPSDRFSAERTGGSVSTLTIQRTQQEDSAVYLCASSLVSSGRGETQYFGPGTRLLVL.

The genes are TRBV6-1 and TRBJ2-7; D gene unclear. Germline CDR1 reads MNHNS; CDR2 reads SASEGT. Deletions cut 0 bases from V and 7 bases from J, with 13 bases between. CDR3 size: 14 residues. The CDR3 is CASSEAPGFYEQYF. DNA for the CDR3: TGTGCCAGCAGTGAAGCGCCAGGTTTCTATGAGCAGTACTTC.

CDR3 sequence reads: CASSQMTGGLYEQYF. In DNA form, the CDR3 reads TGCGCCAGCAGCCAAATGACAGGGGGGCTTTACGAGCAGTACTTC. This chain joins TRBV4-1 and TRBJ2-5; 9 positions agree with TRBD1. Matching the DNA end better, TRBJ2-7 makes the J call doubtful. Germline V gene data show CDR1 as MGHRA and CDR2 as YSYEKL. CDR3 length equals 15 residues.

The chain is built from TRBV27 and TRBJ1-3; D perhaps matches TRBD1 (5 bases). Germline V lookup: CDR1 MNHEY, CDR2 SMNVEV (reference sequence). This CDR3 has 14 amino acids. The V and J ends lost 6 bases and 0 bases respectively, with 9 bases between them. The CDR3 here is CASRGEVSGNTIYF. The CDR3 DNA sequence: TGTGCCAGCAGAGGGGAGGTCTCTGGAAACACCATATATTTT.

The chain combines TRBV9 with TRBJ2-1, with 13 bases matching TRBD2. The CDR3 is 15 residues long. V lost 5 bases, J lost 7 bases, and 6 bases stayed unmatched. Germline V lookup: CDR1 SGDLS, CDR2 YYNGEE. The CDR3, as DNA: TGTGCCAGCAGTACACTAGCGGGAGGGCCTAATGAGCAGTTCTTC. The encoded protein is CASSTLAGGPNEQFF.

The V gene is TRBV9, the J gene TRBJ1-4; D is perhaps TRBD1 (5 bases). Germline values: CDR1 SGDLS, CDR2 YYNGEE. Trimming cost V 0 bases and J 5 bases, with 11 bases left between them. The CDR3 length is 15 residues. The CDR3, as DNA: TGTGCCAGCAGCGTAGGTCCAGGGTGGAATGAAAAACTGTTTTTT. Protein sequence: CASSVGPGWNEKLFF.

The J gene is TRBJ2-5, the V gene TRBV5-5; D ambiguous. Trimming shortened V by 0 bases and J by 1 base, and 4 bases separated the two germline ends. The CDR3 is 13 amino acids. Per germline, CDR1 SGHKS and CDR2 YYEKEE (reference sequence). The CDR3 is CASSLALQETQYF. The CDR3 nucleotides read TGTGCCAGCAGCTTGGCCCTCCAAGAGACCCAGTACTTC. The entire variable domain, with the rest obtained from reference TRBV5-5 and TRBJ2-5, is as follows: DAGVTQSPTHLIKTRGQQVTLRCSPISGHKSVSWYQQVLGQGPQFIFQYYEKEERGRGNFPDRFSARQFPNYSSELNVNALLLGDSALYLCASSLALQETQYFGPGTRLLVL.

The CDR3 DNA reads as TGCGCCAGCAGTCAATCGGACAGTCCCGCAACTAATGAAAAACTGTTTTTT. As protein: CASSQSDSPATNEKLFF. The chain couples TRBV23-1 to TRBJ1-4; possibly TRBD1 for D (6 bases). TRBV23-1 is flagged as an ORF with uncertain function. The CDR3 spans 17 residues. V dropped 0 bases and J dropped 0 bases, with 11 bases sitting between them.

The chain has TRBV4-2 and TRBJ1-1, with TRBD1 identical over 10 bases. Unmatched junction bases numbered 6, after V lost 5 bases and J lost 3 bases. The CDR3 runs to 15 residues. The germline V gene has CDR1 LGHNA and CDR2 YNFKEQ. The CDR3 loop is CASSAGQGGDTEAFF. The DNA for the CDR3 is TGTGCCAGCAGCGCCGGACAGGGGGGGGACACTGAAGCTTTCTTT.

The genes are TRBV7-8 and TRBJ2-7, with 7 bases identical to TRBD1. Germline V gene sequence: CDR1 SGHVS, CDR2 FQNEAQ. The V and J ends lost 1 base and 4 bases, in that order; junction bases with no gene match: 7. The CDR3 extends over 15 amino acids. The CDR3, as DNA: TGTGCCAGCAGCTTAGAGTCAGGGGGTTCGTACGAGCAGTACTTC. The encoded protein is CASSLESGGSYEQYF.

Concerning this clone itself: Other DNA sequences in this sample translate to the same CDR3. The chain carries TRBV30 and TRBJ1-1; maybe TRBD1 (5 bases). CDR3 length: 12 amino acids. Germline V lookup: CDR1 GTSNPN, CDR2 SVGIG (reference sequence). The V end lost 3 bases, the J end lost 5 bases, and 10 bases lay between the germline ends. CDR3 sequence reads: CAWSPGGTEAFF. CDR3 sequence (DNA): TGTGCCTGGAGCCCCGGGGGGACTGAAGCTTTCTTT.

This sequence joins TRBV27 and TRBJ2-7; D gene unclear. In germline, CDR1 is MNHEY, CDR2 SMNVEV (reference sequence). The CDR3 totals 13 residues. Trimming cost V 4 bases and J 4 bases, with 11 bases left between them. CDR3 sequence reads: CASSSRPVYEQYF. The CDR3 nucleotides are TGTGCCAGCAGTTCCCGTCCCGTTTACGAGCAGTACTTC.

CDR3 residues: CASATSGGANNEQFF. CDR3 DNA sequence: TGCGCCAGCGCTACTAGCGGGGGGGCGAACAATGAGCAGTTCTTC. The rearrangement joins TRBV10-2 to TRBJ2-1; 13 bases line up with TRBD2. Germline V lookup: CDR1 WSHSY, CDR2 SAAADI. The V and J ends lost 8 bases and 5 bases, in that order; junction bases with no gene match: 6. This CDR3 has 15 residues.

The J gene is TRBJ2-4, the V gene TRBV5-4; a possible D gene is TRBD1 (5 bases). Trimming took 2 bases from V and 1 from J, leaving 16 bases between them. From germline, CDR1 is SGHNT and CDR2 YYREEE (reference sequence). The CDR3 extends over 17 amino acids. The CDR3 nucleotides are TGTGCCAGCAGCTTCGAATGGGGCCCGGTGGCCAAAAACATTCAGTACTTC. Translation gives CASSFEWGPVAKNIQYF.

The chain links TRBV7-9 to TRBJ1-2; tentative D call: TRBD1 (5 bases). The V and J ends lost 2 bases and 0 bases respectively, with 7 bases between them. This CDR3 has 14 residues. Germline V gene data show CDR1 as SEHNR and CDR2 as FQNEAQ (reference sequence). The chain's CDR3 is CASSLPGANYGYTF. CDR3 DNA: TGTGCCAGCAGCTTACCGGGGGCTAACTATGGCTACACCTTC. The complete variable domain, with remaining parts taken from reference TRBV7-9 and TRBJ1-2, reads DTGVSQNPRHKITKRGQNVTFRCDPISEHNRLYWYRQTLGQGPEFLTYFQNEAQLEKSRLLSDRFSAERPKGSFSTLEIQRTEQGDSAMYLCASSLPGANYGYTFGSGTRLTVV.

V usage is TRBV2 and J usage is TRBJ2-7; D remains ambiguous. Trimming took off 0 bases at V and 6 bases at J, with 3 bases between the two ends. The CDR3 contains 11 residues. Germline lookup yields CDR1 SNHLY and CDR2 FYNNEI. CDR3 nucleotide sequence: TGTGCCAGCAGTGAAGCGAGCGAGCAGTACTTC. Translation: CASSEASEQYF.